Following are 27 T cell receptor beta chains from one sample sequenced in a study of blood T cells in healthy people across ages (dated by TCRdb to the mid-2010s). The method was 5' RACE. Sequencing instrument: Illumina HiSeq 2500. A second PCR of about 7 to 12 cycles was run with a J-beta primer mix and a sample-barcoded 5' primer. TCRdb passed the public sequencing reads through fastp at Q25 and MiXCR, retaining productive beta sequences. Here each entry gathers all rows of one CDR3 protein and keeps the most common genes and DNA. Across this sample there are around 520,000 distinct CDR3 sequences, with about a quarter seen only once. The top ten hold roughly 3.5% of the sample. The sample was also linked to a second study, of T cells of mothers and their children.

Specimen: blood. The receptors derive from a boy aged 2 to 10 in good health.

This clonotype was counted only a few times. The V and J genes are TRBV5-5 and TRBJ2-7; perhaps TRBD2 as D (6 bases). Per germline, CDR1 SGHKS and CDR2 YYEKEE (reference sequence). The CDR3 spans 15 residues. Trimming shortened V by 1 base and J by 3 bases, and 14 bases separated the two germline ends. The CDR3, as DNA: TGTGCCAGCAGCTTGAGGTTGGGGGAGGTCTACGAGCAGTACTTC. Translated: CASSLRLGEVYEQYF.

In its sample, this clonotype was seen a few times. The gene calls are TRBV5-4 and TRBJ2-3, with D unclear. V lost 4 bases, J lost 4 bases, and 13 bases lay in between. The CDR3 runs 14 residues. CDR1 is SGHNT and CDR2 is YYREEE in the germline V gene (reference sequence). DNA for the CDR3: TGTGCCAGCAGCCCTTTCGTGAGGCCAGATACGCAGTATTTT. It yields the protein CASSPFVRPDTQYF.

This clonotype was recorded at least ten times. The CDR3, as DNA: TGTGCCAGCAGCCGGAAAGCGGGAGGAGAGACCCAGTACTTC. It yields the protein CASSRKAGGETQYF. The chain is built from TRBV7-2 and TRBJ2-5; 9 bases are a match to TRBD2. Germline CDR1 and CDR2: SGHTA and FQGNSA. V lost 5 bases, J lost 4 bases, and 5 bases stayed unmatched. This CDR3 comprises 14 residues.

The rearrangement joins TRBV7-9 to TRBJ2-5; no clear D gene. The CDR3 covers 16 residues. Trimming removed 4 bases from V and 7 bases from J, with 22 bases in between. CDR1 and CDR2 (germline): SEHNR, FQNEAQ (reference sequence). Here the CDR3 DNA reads TGTGCCAGCAGCTCACCCAGGACCTCCGTCCGAGGGACCCAGTACTTC. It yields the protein CASSSPRTSVRGTQYF.

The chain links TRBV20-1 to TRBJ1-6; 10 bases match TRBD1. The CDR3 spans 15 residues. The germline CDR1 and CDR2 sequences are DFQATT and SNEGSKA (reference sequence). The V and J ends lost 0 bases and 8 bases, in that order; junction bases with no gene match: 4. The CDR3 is CSARETGTGDSPLHF. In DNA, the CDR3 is TGCAGTGCTAGAGAGACCGGGACAGGGGATTCACCCCTCCACTTT.

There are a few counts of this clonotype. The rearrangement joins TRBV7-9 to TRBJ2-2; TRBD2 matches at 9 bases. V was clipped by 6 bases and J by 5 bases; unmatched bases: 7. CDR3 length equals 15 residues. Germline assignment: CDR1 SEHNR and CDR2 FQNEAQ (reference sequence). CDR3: CASSLAGKGTGELFF. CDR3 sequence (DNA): TGTGCCAGCAGTCTAGCGGGAAAGGGAACCGGGGAGCTGTTTTTT.

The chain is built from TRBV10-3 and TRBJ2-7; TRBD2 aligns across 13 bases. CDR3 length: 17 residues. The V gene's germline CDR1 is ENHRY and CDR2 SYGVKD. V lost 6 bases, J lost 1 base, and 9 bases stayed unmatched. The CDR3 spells CAISERLAGGLSYEQYF. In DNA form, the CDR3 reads TGTGCCATCAGCGAAAGACTAGCGGGGGGTCTTTCCTACGAGCAGTACTTC.

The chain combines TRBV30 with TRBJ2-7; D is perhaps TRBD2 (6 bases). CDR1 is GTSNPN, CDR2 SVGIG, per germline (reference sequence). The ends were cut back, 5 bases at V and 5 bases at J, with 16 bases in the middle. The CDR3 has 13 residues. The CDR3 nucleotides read TGTGCCTGGTCGGGGGATGTCATCCACGAGCAGTACTTC. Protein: CAWSGDVIHEQYF.

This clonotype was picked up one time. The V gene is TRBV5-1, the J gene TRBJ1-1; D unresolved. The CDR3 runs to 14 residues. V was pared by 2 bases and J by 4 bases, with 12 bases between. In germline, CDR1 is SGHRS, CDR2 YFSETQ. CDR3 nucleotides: TGCGCCAGCAGCTTTGGGGAAGGTGGCACTGAAGCTTTCTTT. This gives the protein CASSFGEGGTEAFF.

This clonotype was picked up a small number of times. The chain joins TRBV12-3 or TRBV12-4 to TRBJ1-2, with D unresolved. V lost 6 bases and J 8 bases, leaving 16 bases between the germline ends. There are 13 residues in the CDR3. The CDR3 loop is CASSIDGYGGYTF. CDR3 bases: TGTGCCAGCAGCATTGACGGCTATGGAGGCTACACCTTC.

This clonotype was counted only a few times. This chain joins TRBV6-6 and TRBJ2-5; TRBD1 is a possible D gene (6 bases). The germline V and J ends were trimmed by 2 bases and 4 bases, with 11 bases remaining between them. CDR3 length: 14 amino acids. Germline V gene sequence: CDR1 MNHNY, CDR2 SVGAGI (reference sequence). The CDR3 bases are TGTGCCAGCAGTTACACACAGGGCGGAGAGACCCAGTACTTC. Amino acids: CASSYTQGGETQYF.

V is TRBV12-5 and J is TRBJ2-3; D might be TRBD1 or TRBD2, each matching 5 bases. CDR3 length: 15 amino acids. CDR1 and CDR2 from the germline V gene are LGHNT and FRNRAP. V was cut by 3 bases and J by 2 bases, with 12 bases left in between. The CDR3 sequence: CASGFSGTYTDTQYF. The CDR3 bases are TGTGCTAGTGGTTTCTCCGGGACCTACACAGATACGCAGTATTTT.

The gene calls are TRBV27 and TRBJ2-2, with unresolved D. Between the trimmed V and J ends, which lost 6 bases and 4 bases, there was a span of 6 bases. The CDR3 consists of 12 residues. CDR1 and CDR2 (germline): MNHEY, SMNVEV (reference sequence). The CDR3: CASSWVTGELFF. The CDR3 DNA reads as TGTGCCAGCAGCTGGGTCACCGGGGAGCTGTTTTTT.

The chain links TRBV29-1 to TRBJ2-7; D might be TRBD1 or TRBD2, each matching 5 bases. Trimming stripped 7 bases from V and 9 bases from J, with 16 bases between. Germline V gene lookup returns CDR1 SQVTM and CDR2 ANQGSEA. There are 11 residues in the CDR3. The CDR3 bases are TGCAGCGCTCGGGGCCCCCATGGGCAGTACTTC. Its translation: CSARGPHGQYF.

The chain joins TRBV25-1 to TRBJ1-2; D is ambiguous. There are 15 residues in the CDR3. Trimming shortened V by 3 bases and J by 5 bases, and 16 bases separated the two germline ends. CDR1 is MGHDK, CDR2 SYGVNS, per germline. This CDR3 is CASSDLGATKYGYTF. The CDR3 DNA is TGTGCCAGCAGTGATCTGGGAGCCACGAAGTATGGCTACACCTTC.

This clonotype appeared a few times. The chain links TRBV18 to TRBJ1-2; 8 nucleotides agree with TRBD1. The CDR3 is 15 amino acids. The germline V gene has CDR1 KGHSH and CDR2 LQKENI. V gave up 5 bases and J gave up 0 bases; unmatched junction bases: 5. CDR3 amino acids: CASSTGTGTNYGYTF. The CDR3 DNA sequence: TGTGCCAGCTCAACAGGGACAGGAACTAACTATGGCTACACCTTC.

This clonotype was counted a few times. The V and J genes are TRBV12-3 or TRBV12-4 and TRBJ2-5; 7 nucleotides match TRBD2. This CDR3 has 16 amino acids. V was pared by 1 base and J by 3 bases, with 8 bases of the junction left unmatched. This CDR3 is CASSLVQRGPKETQYF. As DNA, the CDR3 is TGTGCCAGCAGTTTAGTCCAGCGGGGACCCAAAGAGACCCAGTACTTC.

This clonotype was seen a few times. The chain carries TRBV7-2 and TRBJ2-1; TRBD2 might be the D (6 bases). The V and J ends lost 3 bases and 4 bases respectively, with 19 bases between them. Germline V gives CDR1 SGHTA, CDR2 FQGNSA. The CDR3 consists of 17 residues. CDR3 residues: CASSFRATRGSYNEQFF. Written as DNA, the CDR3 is TGTGCCAGCAGCTTTCGCGCGACTAGAGGTTCTTACAATGAGCAGTTCTTC.

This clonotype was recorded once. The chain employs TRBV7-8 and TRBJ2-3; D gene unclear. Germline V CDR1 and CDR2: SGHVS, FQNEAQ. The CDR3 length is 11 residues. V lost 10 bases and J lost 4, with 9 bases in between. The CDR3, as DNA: TGTGCCACCACGGGTTCAGATACGCAGTATTTT. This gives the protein CATTGSDTQYF.

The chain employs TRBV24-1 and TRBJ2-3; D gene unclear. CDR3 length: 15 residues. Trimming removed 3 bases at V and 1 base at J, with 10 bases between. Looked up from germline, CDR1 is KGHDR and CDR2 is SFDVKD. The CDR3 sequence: CATSDGPGRTDTQYF. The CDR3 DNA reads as TGTGCCACCAGTGATGGGCCCGGACGCACAGATACGCAGTATTTT.

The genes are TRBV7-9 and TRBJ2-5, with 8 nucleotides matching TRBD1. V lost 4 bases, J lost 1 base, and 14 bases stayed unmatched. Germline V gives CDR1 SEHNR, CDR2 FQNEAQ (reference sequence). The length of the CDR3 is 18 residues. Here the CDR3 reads CASSSSMPTGAPQETQYF. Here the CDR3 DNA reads TGTGCCAGCAGCTCCTCTATGCCGACAGGGGCCCCCCAAGAGACCCAGTACTTC.

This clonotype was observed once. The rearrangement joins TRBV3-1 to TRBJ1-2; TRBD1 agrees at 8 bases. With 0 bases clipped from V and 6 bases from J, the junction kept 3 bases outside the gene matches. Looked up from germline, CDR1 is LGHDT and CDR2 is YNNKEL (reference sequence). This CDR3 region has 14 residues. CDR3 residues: CASSQDAGGNGYTF. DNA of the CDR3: TGTGCCAGCAGCCAAGACGCAGGGGGCAATGGCTACACCTTC.

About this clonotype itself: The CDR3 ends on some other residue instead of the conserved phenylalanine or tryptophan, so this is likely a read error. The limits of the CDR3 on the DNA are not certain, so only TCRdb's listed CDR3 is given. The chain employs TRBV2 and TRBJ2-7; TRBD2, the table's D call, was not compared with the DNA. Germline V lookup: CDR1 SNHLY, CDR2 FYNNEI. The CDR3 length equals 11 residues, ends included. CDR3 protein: CASSDKREGIL.

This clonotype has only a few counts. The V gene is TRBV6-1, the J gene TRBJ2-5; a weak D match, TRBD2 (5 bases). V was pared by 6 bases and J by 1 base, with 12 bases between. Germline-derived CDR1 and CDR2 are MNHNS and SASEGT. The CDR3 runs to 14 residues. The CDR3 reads CASSAGGVQETQYF. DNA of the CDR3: TGTGCCAGCAGCGCCGGAGGAGTCCAAGAGACCCAGTACTTC.

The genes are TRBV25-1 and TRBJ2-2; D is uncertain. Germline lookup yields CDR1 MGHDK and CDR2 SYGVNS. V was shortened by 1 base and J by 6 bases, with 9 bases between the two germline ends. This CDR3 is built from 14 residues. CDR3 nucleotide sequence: TGTGCCAGCAGTGAATTGTCAAGGGCCGGGGAGCTGTTTTTT. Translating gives CASSELSRAGELFF.

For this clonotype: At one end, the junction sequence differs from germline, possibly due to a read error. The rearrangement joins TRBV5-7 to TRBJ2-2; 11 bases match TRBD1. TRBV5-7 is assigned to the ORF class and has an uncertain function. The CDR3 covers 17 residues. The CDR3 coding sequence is TGTGCCGGCAGCTGGGGACAGGGGGACACGAACACCGGGGAGCTGTTTTTT. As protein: CAGSWGQGDTNTGELFF.

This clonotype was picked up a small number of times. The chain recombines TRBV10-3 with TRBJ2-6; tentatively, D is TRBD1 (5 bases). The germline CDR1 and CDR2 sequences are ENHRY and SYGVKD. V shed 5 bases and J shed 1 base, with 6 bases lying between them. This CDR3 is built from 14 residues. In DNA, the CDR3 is TGTGCCATCAGTCCAGGGTCTGGGGCCAACGTCCTGACTTTC. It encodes CAISPGSGANVLTF.